The entry that follows covers one T cell receptor beta chain sequence. Its antigen is still unknown. Each of the donors was a healthy adult who was HIV-negative and had not had a recent acute infection or vaccination. A split of CD4+ cells into CD45RA+ naive and CD45RA-negative memory subsets was performed. The V segment lost 5 bases and the J segment 5 bases; nucleotides outside the gene matches: 10. The germline gives CDR1 MDHEN, CDR2 SYDVKM. This CDR3 region has 15 residues. The data stem from a study of shared clonotypes between healthy human individuals. Study conclusions and caveats: Roughly 5% of naive CD4 clonotypes were shared across a few donors.

Measured with immunoSEQ multiplex PCR; TCRdb has only the in-frame clones, and not every one. The sample lists millions of clones, 93% occurring once. The receptor comes from a man aged 18 to 30 in good health. Some clones in this sample may be carry-over from other donors' samples. Input material: naive CD4+ T cells from PBMCs. Subset reported: CD45RA+ positively selected. The chain links TRBV28 to TRBJ1-1, with 8 bases matching TRBD1. The chain's CDR3 is CASSLLTGGRTEAFF. CDR3 in DNA: TGTGCCAGCAGTCTCCTAACAGGGGGACGGACTGAAGCTTTCTTT.